The 32 T cell receptor beta chains listed next were all sequenced from one sample in a study of Graves' ophthalmopathy and Graves' hyperthyroidism. The authors amplified TCR beta CDR3 regions, and they did so from RNA transcripts for repertoire sequencing. Scientists carried out first-round RT-PCR using HTBI primers and then a second-round multiplex PCR. Using its own MiXCR run on the multiplex PCR reads, TCRdb lists one record per CDR3 protein. The repertoire includes 600,000 to 950,000 distinct CDR3 sequences, 35% to 50% of them detected once, and roughly 46% sits in the top ten. Material for sequencing was peripheral blood. The receptors stem from an adult man with Graves' ophthalmopathy.

The V gene is TRBV2, the J gene TRBJ2-7; TRBD2 agrees at 11 bases. The CDR3 spans 13 residues. V was clipped by 8 bases and J by 5 bases; unmatched bases: 5. Germline lookup yields CDR1 SNHLY and CDR2 FYNNEI. Written as DNA, the CDR3 is TGTGCCAGCCGCCTAGCGGGGGGCCACGAGCAGTACTTC. This codes for CASRLAGGHEQYF.

This clonotype has only a few counts. The genes are TRBV24-1 and TRBJ1-5, with D unclear. Germline CDR1 KGHDR, CDR2 SFDVKD. V shed 11 bases and J shed 6 bases, with 16 bases lying between them. The CDR3 contains 13 residues. CDR3: CASSSERAQPQHF. The CDR3 bases are TGTGCCAGCAGCTCAGAGAGGGCTCAGCCCCAGCATTTT.

The chain carries TRBV29-1 and TRBJ1-4; possible D gene TRBD1, 6 bases. The CDR3 spans 13 residues. Germline loops: CDR1 SQVTM, CDR2 ANQGSEA. Trimming cost V 7 bases and J 13 bases, with 22 bases left between them. The CDR3 reads CSAGDRGGQGLFF. Here the CDR3 DNA reads TGCAGCGCGGGAGATCGTGGGGGCCAGGGACTGTTTTTT.

This clonotype was counted a few times. This chain joins TRBV19 and TRBJ1-5, with D hard to call. Deletions cut 7 bases from V and 1 base from J, with 14 bases between. This CDR3 is 15 amino acids long. Germline assignment: CDR1 LNHDA and CDR2 SQIVND (reference sequence). The CDR3 DNA reads TGTGCCAGTACCCGGAGGGAGTCCAGCAATCAGCCCCAGCATTTT. Translating gives CASTRRESSNQPQHF.

This clonotype has ten or more counts. J is TRBJ2-6 and V is TRBV25-1, with D maybe TRBD1 (6 bases). Germline values: CDR1 MGHDK, CDR2 SYGVNS. Deletions cut 5 bases from V and 0 bases from J, with 14 bases between. CDR3 length: 17 residues. The CDR3 nucleotides are TGTGCCAGCAGTACCCGGACAGACCGCTCTGGGGCCAACGTCCTGACTTTC. Translated: CASSTRTDRSGANVLTF.

This clonotype occurred a few times. This sequence joins TRBV19 and TRBJ2-5; D uncertain. Between the trimmed V and J ends, which lost 9 bases and 2 bases, there was a span of 13 bases. Germline CDR1 reads LNHDA; CDR2 reads SQIVND (reference sequence). The CDR3 loop spans 13 amino acids. The CDR3 bases are TGTGCCAGCCGGGCGGCAGGTCAAGAGACCCAGTACTTC. It is translated as CASRAAGQETQYF.

The sample holds many counts of this clonotype. The rearrangement uses TRBV25-1 and TRBJ2-2; 9 bases are a match to TRBD2. Germline V CDR1 and CDR2: MGHDK, SYGVNS. J was trimmed by 2 bases and V by 1 base; bases with no gene match: 5. This CDR3 contains 17 residues. The CDR3 loop reads CASSEWSSGVNTGELFF. The CDR3 DNA follows: TGTGCCAGCAGTGAATGGTCTAGCGGGGTTAACACCGGGGAGCTGTTTTTT.

The chain has TRBV20-1 and TRBJ2-6; TRBD1 might be the D (6 bases). Per the germline V gene, CDR1 is DFQATT and CDR2 is SNEGSKA (reference sequence). There are 15 residues in the CDR3. Trimming took off 7 bases at V and 0 bases at J, with 13 bases between the two ends. The CDR3 sequence: CSGHDRLSGANVLTF. CDR3 DNA: TGCAGTGGCCATGACAGGCTCTCTGGGGCCAACGTCCTGACTTTC.

This chain uses TRBV7-2 with TRBJ2-5, with a possible D match to TRBD2 (6 bases). Germline CDR1 SGHTA, CDR2 FQGNSA. With 2 bases removed from V and 9 bases from J, the gap between germline ends came to 13 bases. The CDR3 contains 13 residues. The CDR3 sequence: CASSLSGGTAQYF. CDR3 nucleotide sequence: TGTGCCAGCAGCTTATCGGGCGGGACGGCCCAGTACTTC. Full variable domain (missing parts from reference TRBV7-2 and TRBJ2-5): GAGVSQSPSNKVTEKGKDVELRCDPISGHTALYWYRQSLGQGLEFLIYFQGNSAPDKSGLPSDRFSAERTGGSVSTLTIQRTQQEDSAVYLCASSLSGGTAQYFGPGTRLLVL.

Here the CDR3 reads CSASLAGGRNTGELFF. The CDR3 DNA reads as TGCAGTGCTAGTCTAGCGGGGGGCCGGAACACCGGGGAGCTGTTTTTT. The gene calls are TRBV20-1 and TRBJ2-2; TRBD2 aligns across 11 bases. From germline, CDR1 is DFQATT and CDR2 SNEGSKA (reference sequence). The V and J ends lost 3 bases and 1 base, in that order; junction bases with no gene match: 4. The CDR3 totals 16 residues.

At least ten counts were recorded for this clonotype. V and J are TRBV10-3 and TRBJ2-7; 9 bases are shared with TRBD1. The CDR3 consists of 14 residues. The germline CDR1 and CDR2 sequences are ENHRY and SYGVKD. V shed 3 bases, J shed 5 bases, and the junction held 5 bases outside the gene matches. CDR3 sequence (DNA): TGTGCCATCAGTGAAGACAGGGGGTCGGACGAGCAGTACTTC. Amino acid sequence: CAISEDRGSDEQYF.

A few counts support this clonotype. The V gene is TRBV7-9, the J gene TRBJ2-5; TRBD1 or TRBD2 may be the D gene (5 bases each). This CDR3 spans 16 amino acids. CDR1 and CDR2 (germline): SEHNR, FQNEAQ (reference sequence). Trimming took off 5 bases at V and 2 bases at J, with 18 bases between the two ends. The CDR3 here is CASSPHGATPQETQYF. The CDR3 DNA sequence: TGTGCCAGCAGCCCCCACGGGGCCACACCTCAAGAGACCCAGTACTTC.

The V and J genes are TRBV20-1 and TRBJ2-5, with 7 bases that match TRBD1. The junction had 13 bases not matched to a gene; V was cut back by 6 bases and J by 0 bases. CDR3 length equals 16 residues. Germline values: CDR1 DFQATT, CDR2 SNEGSKA (reference sequence). The CDR3: CSARYGGQLYQETQYF. CDR3 DNA sequence: TGCAGTGCCCGCTATGGGGGACAGTTGTACCAAGAGACCCAGTACTTC.

This clonotype has a count of ten or more. The J gene is TRBJ2-7, the V gene TRBV10-3; 8 nucleotides agree with TRBD1. The trim removed 2 bases at V and 2 bases at J, leaving 5 bases unmatched. CDR1 is ENHRY and CDR2 is SYGVKD in the germline V gene. This CDR3 is built from 15 residues. The CDR3 region has the DNA TGTGCCATCAGTGAGGGACAGGGATCAACCTACGAGCAGTACTTC. It is translated as CAISEGQGSTYEQYF.

This clonotype came up a few times. The CDR3 sequence is CASSRGVSTDTQYF. The CDR3 DNA reads as TGTGCCAGTAGTCGCGGTGTGTCCACAGATACGCAGTATTTT. The V and J genes are TRBV19 and TRBJ2-3, with D hard to call. V lost 5 bases to trimming and J lost 2 bases, with 11 bases between them. Germline V gene data show CDR1 as LNHDA and CDR2 as SQIVND (reference sequence). This CDR3 has 14 amino acids.

Ten or more counts support this clonotype. This chain connects TRBV11-2 to TRBJ1-1; a weak D match, TRBD1 (6 bases). V was pared by 6 bases and J by 11 bases, with 22 bases between. The CDR3 contains 14 residues. Germline V lookup: CDR1 SGHAT, CDR2 FQNNGV. As DNA, the CDR3 is TGTGCCAGCAGACCTATCACAGGGTGGGTACTCGCTTTCTTT. Amino acid sequence: CASRPITGWVLAFF.

This clonotype came up a few times. CDR3 residues: CASSLNRYYEQYF. The CDR3 coding sequence is TGTGCCAGCAGCCTAAATAGGTACTACGAGCAGTACTTC. The chain carries TRBV7-9 and TRBJ2-7; D remains ambiguous. Germline-derived CDR1 and CDR2 are SEHNR and FQNEAQ (reference sequence). V was cut by 5 bases and J by 3 bases, with 11 bases left in between. This CDR3 spans 13 amino acids.

This chain joins TRBV11-1 and TRBJ1-1; 7 bases agree with TRBD1. This CDR3 is 15 amino acids long. V dropped 5 bases and J dropped 2; count of bases not matched to a gene: 8. Germline V gene lookup returns CDR1 SGHAT and CDR2 FQDESV (reference sequence). This CDR3 is CASSVEHRGNTEAFF. The CDR3 DNA follows: TGTGCCAGCAGCGTAGAGCACAGGGGAAACACTGAAGCTTTCTTT.

This chain joins TRBV7-8 and TRBJ1-6; 10 nucleotides align to TRBD1. Germline V gene lookup returns CDR1 SGHVS and CDR2 FQNEAQ. The length of the CDR3 is 18 residues. V lost 1 base and J lost 10; bases outside the gene matches: 13. The CDR3 here is CASSLVGQGPTWGSPLHF. The CDR3 DNA follows: TGTGCCAGCAGCTTAGTGGGACAGGGGCCTACTTGGGGATCACCCCTCCACTTT.

This sequence joins TRBV29-1 and TRBJ1-1; D might be TRBD1 (5 bases). In germline, CDR1 is SQVTM, CDR2 ANQGSEA. V gave up 6 bases and J gave up 2 bases, with 16 bases separating them. The CDR3 is made up of 14 amino acids. CDR3 coding DNA: TGCAGCGTGAGACAGCAAGGCTCAAACACTGAAGCTTTCTTT. This gives the protein CSVRQQGSNTEAFF.

Many counts were recorded for this clonotype. The CDR3 is CASSLYRGIGSPLHF. The CDR3 nucleotides are TGTGCCAGCAGCTTATACAGGGGTATCGGTTCACCCCTCCACTTT. The chain has TRBV7-2 and TRBJ1-6; 7 positions agree with TRBD1. CDR1 and CDR2 from the germline V gene are SGHTA and FQGNSA. V lost 2 bases, J lost 9 bases, and 7 bases stayed unmatched. The CDR3 is 15 amino acids.

Comments on this clonotype: One end of the junction is discordant with germline, which a read error may explain. Here the CDR3 DNA reads TGTGCCAGCAAACAGGGGGCCGGAGAGGCCCAGTACTTC. Amino acid sequence: CASKQGAGEAQYF. This chain joins TRBV11-2 and TRBJ2-5; 9 nucleotides agree with TRBD1. There are 13 residues in the CDR3. Germline V gene sequence: CDR1 SGHAT, CDR2 FQNNGV.

The rearrangement uses TRBV9 and TRBJ1-3; D not certain. V lost 0 bases and J lost 7, with 5 bases in between. There are 12 residues in the CDR3. Germline V gives CDR1 SGDLS, CDR2 YYNGEE. The CDR3 spells CASSVAQNTIYF. CDR3 sequence (DNA): TGTGCCAGCAGCGTAGCACAGAACACCATATATTTT.

This clonotype has more than one count but fewer than ten. The chain recombines TRBV19 with TRBJ2-5; possibly TRBD1 for D (5 bases). The CDR3 extends over 15 amino acids. The germline CDR1 and CDR2 sequences are LNHDA and SQIVND (reference sequence). The V end lost 1 base, the J end lost 4 bases, and 13 bases lay between the germline ends. This chain's CDR3 is CASSIGTPFRETQYF. For the CDR3, the DNA is TGTGCCAGTAGTATAGGGACACCCTTCCGAGAGACCCAGTACTTC.

This clonotype was observed a few times. J is TRBJ1-2 and V is TRBV6-8, with a possible D match to TRBD1 (5 bases). Germline V gene data show CDR1 as MNHGY and CDR2 as SAAAGT. This CDR3 is built from 14 residues. The V and J ends lost 6 bases and 6 bases respectively, with 17 bases between them. The CDR3 loop is CASSQAGTAHGYTF. CDR3 bases: TGTGCCAGCAGCCAAGCCGGGACTGCACATGGCTACACCTTC.

In nucleotides, the CDR3 is TGTGCCACCAGCAGACAGTACCAAGAGACCCAGTACTTC. The encoded protein is CATSRQYQETQYF. V and J are TRBV15 and TRBJ2-5; D remains unclear. The germline V gene encodes CDR1 LNHNV and CDR2 YYDKDF (reference sequence). This CDR3 is built from 13 residues. V was clipped by 2 bases and J by 0 bases, with 4 bases between them.

This clonotype showed up just a few times. The junction differs from germline at one of its ends, possibly a read error. The chain uses TRBV20-1 and TRBJ1-1, with D maybe TRBD1 (6 bases). In germline, CDR1 is DFQATT, CDR2 SNEGSKA (reference sequence). The CDR3 extends over 15 amino acids. CDR3 coding DNA: TGCAGTGCTAGGGGCACAGGGATCGGGAACGCTGAAGCTTTCTTT. Translating it yields CSARGTGIGNAEAFF.

The rearrangement links TRBV7-9 to TRBJ1-3; tentative D call: TRBD1 (6 bases). The CDR3 contains 15 residues. The germline V gene encodes CDR1 SEHNR and CDR2 FQNEAQ (reference sequence). V shed 1 base and J shed 2 bases, with 9 bases lying between them. The DNA of the CDR3 is TGTGCCAGCAGCTTAGTCCCAGGGGCTGGAAACACCATATATTTT. Protein product: CASSLVPGAGNTIYF.

This clonotype was counted only a few times. The chain couples TRBV9 to TRBJ2-2, with TRBD2 matching over 10 bases. The germline CDR1 and CDR2 sequences are SGDLS and YYNGEE. This CDR3 has 16 amino acids. The V segment lost 0 bases and the J segment 3 bases; nucleotides outside the gene matches: 2. CDR3 bases: TGTGCCAGCAGCGTAGCTAGCGGGAGTCACACCGGGGAGCTGTTTTTT. This gives the protein CASSVASGSHTGELFF.

Comments on this clonotype: A much larger clone lies one base from this, so it may be a read error. Here the CDR3 omits its conserved ending phenylalanine or tryptophan, so a read error is the likely source. The rearrangement uses TRBV20-1 and TRBJ2-5; D may be TRBD2 (6 bases). Between the trimmed V and J ends, which lost 4 bases and 3 bases, there was a span of 18 bases. CDR1 DFQATT and CDR2 SNEGSKA come from the germline V gene (reference sequence). The CDR3 is made up of 15 amino acids. In DNA form, the CDR3 reads TGCAGTGCTACATACAGGAGCGGGCGCGAAGAGACCCAGTACGTC. It yields the protein CSATYRSGREETQYV.

The chain employs TRBV20-1 and TRBJ2-3; possible D gene TRBD1, 6 bases. The germline V gene has CDR1 DFQATT and CDR2 SNEGSKA (reference sequence). Between the trimmed V and J ends, which lost 6 bases and 1 base, there was a span of 8 bases. The CDR3 is 12 residues long. The CDR3 DNA reads as TGCAGTGCATGGACAGGCACAGATACGCAGTATTTT. Translation gives CSAWTGTDTQYF.

This clonotype was found a few times. V usage is TRBV5-1 and J usage is TRBJ2-7; 10 bases match TRBD1. Looked up from germline, CDR1 is SGHRS and CDR2 is YFSETQ. With V trimmed by 2 bases and J by 6 bases, 11 bases remained unmatched. The CDR3 consists of 16 residues. CDR3 bases: TGCGCCAGCAGCTTATCCCCAGGGGACAGGGGTTCCGAGCAGTACTTC. Encoded protein: CASSLSPGDRGSEQYF.